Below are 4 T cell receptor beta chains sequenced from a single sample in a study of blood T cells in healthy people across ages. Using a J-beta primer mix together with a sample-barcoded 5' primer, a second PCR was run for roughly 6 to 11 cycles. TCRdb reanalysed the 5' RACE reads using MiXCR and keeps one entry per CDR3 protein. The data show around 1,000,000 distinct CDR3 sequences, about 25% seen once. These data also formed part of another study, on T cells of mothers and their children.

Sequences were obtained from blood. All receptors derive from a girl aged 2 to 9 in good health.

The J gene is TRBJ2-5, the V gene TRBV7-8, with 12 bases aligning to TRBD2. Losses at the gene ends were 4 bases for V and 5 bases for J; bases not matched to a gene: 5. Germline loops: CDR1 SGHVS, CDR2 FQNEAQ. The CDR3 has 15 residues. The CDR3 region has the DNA TGTGCCAGCAGCTCGACTAGCGGGAGTCTCGAGACCCAGTACTTC. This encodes CASSSTSGSLETQYF.

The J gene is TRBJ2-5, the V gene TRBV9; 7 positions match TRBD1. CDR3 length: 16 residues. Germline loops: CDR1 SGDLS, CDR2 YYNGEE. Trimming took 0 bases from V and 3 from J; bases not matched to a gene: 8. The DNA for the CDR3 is TGTGCCAGCAGCGTAGCTTCAAGGGGGCCCGAAGAGACCCAGTACTTC. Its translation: CASSVASRGPEETQYF. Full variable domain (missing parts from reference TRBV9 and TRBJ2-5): DSGVTQTPKHLITATGQRVTLRCSPRSGDLSVYWYQQSLDQGLQFLIQYYNGEERAKGNILERFSAQQFPDLHSELNLSSLELGDSALYFCASSVASRGPEETQYFGPGTRLLVL.

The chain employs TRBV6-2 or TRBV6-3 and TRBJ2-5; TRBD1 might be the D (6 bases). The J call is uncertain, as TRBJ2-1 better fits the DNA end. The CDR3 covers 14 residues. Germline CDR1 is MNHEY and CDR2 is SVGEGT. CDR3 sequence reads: CASSFRTVLNEQFF. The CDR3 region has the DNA TGTGCCAGCAGTTTCAGGACAGTACTCAATGAGCAGTTCTTC.

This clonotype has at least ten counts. The CDR3 DNA sequence: TGTGCCAGCAGTCGGGGACTAGCGGGTACCTACGAGCAGTACTTC. The encoded protein is CASSRGLAGTYEQYF. The chain recombines TRBV28 with TRBJ2-7; 12 nucleotides align to TRBD2. Looked up from germline, CDR1 is MDHEN and CDR2 is SYDVKM. The CDR3 covers 15 residues. V lost 5 bases to trimming and J lost 2 bases; unmatched junction nucleotides: 4. The full variable domain, with the rest looked up from reference TRBV28 and TRBJ2-7, is DVKVTQSSRYLVKRTGEKVFLECVQDMDHENMFWYRQDPGLGLRLIYFSYDVKMKEKGDIPEGYSVSREKKERFSLILESASTNQTSMYLCASSRGLAGTYEQYFGPGTRLTVT.